A selection of T cell receptor beta chains follows, all from one sample in a study of CD8 T cells in ankylosing spondylitis. TCRdb reprocessed the 5' RACE reads via MiXCR and lists one record per CDR3 protein. This sample has about 500,000 distinct CDR3 sequences, with roughly 5% found just once. The sample comprised blood, either unsorted or a sorted T cell fraction (not recorded which). The receptors come from a male donor with ankylosing spondylitis. Both conserved end residues are trimmed from each CDR3. D genes are given only for firm matches. Not every row has a clone size; where given, it reads once, few, many or a size class.

few,TRBV27,NA,ASSPERVGEIRAEAF
NA,TRBV6-5,NA,ASSYSSLGSENEQF
few,TRBV12-3/TRBV12-4,NA,ASSRWQNQETQY
few,TRBV4-3,NA,ASSQGVYGAEAF
many,TRBV29-1,TRBD1,SVRLQGGTDTQY
many,TRBV27,TRBD1,ASSPTGQGFTGELF
NA,TRBV18,NA,ASSPPMANEQF
many,TRBV20-1,TRBD2,SADRGLAGGYNEQF
many,TRBV28,TRBD1,ASKTPGTGVSYNEQF
many,TRBV7-2,TRBD2,ASSLVAGASTDTQY
many,TRBV25-1,NA,ASSESPGTLYGYT
few,TRBV29-1,TRBD1,SARDSNTGELF
many,TRBV4-3,NA,ASSQDHTYTQY
NA,TRBV4-2,NA,ASSPSWGLPPRVEQY
many,TRBV20-1,NA,SAAVGNQPQH